The 25 T cell receptor beta chains given below trace back to one sample, sequenced in a study of T cells in Graves' hyperthyroidism and ophthalmopathy. There were TCR beta CDR3 regions amplified from RNA transcripts. First-round RT-PCR targeting the TCR CDR3 was performed with the HTBI primer set. TCRdb reanalysed the multiplex PCR reads using MiXCR and keeps one entry per CDR3 protein. The sample contains about 660,000 distinct CDR3 sequences, 40% to 55% of which appear only once. Sequencing was carried out using peripheral blood or thyroid tissue (not recorded which). These receptors were taken from an adult man with Graves' disease, either hyperthyroidism or ophthalmopathy (not recorded which).

This clonotype was detected a few times. The CDR3 region has the DNA TGCAGTGCCCTACTTTTGGGACAGGGAGCCTACGAGCAGTACTTC. This sequence encodes CSALLLGQGAYEQYF. The chain employs TRBV20-1 and TRBJ2-7; 9 nucleotides line up with TRBD1. This CDR3 is 15 amino acids long. From germline, CDR1 is DFQATT and CDR2 SNEGSKA (reference sequence). The V segment lost 6 bases and the J segment 2 bases; nucleotides outside the gene matches: 11.

This clonotype was seen a handful of times. This CDR3 is CSAREGSGNTIYF. DNA of the CDR3: TGCAGTGCTAGAGAAGGGTCTGGAAACACCATATATTTT. This chain joins TRBV20-1 and TRBJ1-3; D call uncertain. The V gene lost 0 bases and the J gene lost 1 base, with 4 bases spanning the gap. Germline-derived CDR1 and CDR2 are DFQATT and SNEGSKA (reference sequence). The length of the CDR3 is 13 residues.

V usage is TRBV10-3 and J usage is TRBJ2-5; D is undetermined. The V gene's germline CDR1 is ENHRY and CDR2 SYGVKD. Trimming cost V 10 bases and J 4 bases, with 13 bases left between them. The CDR3 extends over 12 amino acids. The CDR3 nucleotides read TGTGCCAGCGGCGACGGCGGAGAGACCCAGTACTTC. As protein: CASGDGGETQYF.

This clonotype was detected only a few times. The chain couples TRBV19 to TRBJ1-5; D ambiguous. Trimming stripped 3 bases from V and 6 bases from J, with 15 bases between. This CDR3 spans 15 amino acids. CDR1 is LNHDA and CDR2 is SQIVND in the germline V gene (reference sequence). The CDR3 coding sequence is TGTGCCAGTAGTATTCCCGGACGTACTAGTCAGCCCCAGCATTTT. Translating it yields CASSIPGRTSQPQHF.

The J gene is TRBJ2-7, the V gene TRBV20-1; tentatively, D is TRBD2 (5 bases). With 0 bases removed from V and 2 bases from J, the gap between germline ends came to 11 bases. The CDR3 runs 14 residues. CDR1 is DFQATT and CDR2 is SNEGSKA in the germline V gene (reference sequence). The CDR3, as DNA: TGCAGTGCTAGAGATCCCGGGGTGGCCTACGAGCAGTACTTC. Amino acid sequence: CSARDPGVAYEQYF.

This chain links TRBV7-9 with TRBJ2-2; 10 bases agree with TRBD2. The CDR3 contains 17 residues. The germline V gene has CDR1 SEHNR and CDR2 FQNEAQ (reference sequence). V dropped 6 bases and J dropped 6; count of bases not matched to a gene: 13. The CDR3 sequence: CASSTPGLARGSGELFF. CDR3 nucleotides: TGTGCCAGCAGTACCCCGGGACTAGCGCGGGGCTCCGGGGAGCTGTTTTTT.

This clonotype was observed a few times. The J gene is TRBJ1-6, the V gene TRBV5-1, with 7 bases lining up with TRBD1. V dropped 3 bases and J dropped 8; count of bases not matched to a gene: 11. This CDR3 spans 16 amino acids. CDR1 is SGHRS and CDR2 is YFSETQ in the germline V gene. CDR3 coding DNA: TGCGCCAGCAGCTCGACCGGGGACAGTTCATATTCACCCCTCCACTTT. Amino acids: CASSSTGDSSYSPLHF.

This clonotype was seen only a few times. V usage is TRBV5-1 and J usage is TRBJ1-1; 8 bases match TRBD1. Unmatched junction bases numbered 4, after V lost 0 bases and J lost 0 bases. This CDR3 has 16 residues. CDR1 is SGHRS and CDR2 is YFSETQ in the germline V gene. CDR3 coding DNA: TGCGCCAGCAGCTTGGGGACAGGGTCCATGAACACTGAAGCTTTCTTT. This gives the protein CASSLGTGSMNTEAFF. The full variable domain, with the rest looked up from reference TRBV5-1 and TRBJ1-1, is KAGVTQTPRYLIKTRGQQVTLSCSPISGHRSVSWYQQTPGQGLQFLFEYFSETQRNKGNFPGRFSGRQFSNSRSEMNVSTLELGDSALYLCASSLGTGSMNTEAFFGQGTRLTVV.

This clonotype was detected ten times or more. The J gene is TRBJ1-6, the V gene TRBV7-9, with a possible D match to TRBD1 (5 bases). Trimming removed 2 bases at V and 7 bases at J, with 15 bases between. The CDR3 has 16 amino acids. Germline V gene data show CDR1 as SEHNR and CDR2 as FQNEAQ (reference sequence). CDR3 nucleotides: TGTGCCAGCAGCTTATCCCCCGGGGCTGTGAATTCACCCCTCCACTTT. Translating it yields CASSLSPGAVNSPLHF. Combining the CDR3 with reference TRBV7-9 and TRBJ1-6 gives the whole variable domain DTGVSQNPRHKITKRGQNVTFRCDPISEHNRLYWYRQTLGQGPEFLTYFQNEAQLEKSRLLSDRFSAERPKGSFSTLEIQRTEQGDSAMYLCASSLSPGAVNSPLHFGNGTRLTVT.

Many counts were recorded for this clonotype. CDR3 sequence reads: CASSGSGGTRNTGELFF. As DNA, the CDR3 is TGTGCCAGCAGCGGAAGCGGTGGGACACGGAACACCGGGGAGCTGTTTTTT. The chain couples TRBV2 to TRBJ2-2; TRBD1 might be the D (6 bases). Germline CDR1 SNHLY, CDR2 FYNNEI. The germline V and J ends were trimmed by 6 bases and 1 base, with 18 bases remaining between them. This CDR3 contains 17 residues. Full variable domain (outside the CDR3, taken from reference TRBV2 and TRBJ2-2): EPEVTQTPSHQVTQMGQEVILRCVPISNHLYFYWYRQILGQKVEFLVSFYNNEISEKSEIFDDQFSVERPDGSNFTLKIRSTKLEDSAMYFCASSGSGGTRNTGELFFGEGSRLTVL.

This clonotype was counted ten times or more. The chain joins TRBV20-1 to TRBJ1-4; 8 bases map to TRBD1. J was trimmed by 3 bases and V by 5 bases; bases with no gene match: 5. CDR1 is DFQATT, CDR2 SNEGSKA, per germline (reference sequence). The CDR3 sequence is 14 residues long. CDR3 sequence (DNA): TGCAGTGCTTCGGACAGGGCGTCTAATGAAAAACTGTTTTTT. Protein product: CSASDRASNEKLFF.

About this clonotype itself: An end of the junction does not agree with germline; a read error may underlie this. V usage is TRBV25-1 and J usage is TRBJ2-7; 12 bases are shared with TRBD2. Germline CDR1 MGHDK, CDR2 SYGVNS. The CDR3 covers 18 residues. The CDR3 nucleotides read TGCGCCAGCAGCTTGGGGCCCCCTACTAGCGGGAGGCCTGGCGAGCAGTACTTC. Protein sequence: CASSLGPPTSGRPGEQYF.

This clonotype was counted ten times or more. V gene TRBV5-1 combines with J gene TRBJ1-4; no firm D call. Germline values: CDR1 SGHRS, CDR2 YFSETQ. V gave up 3 bases and J gave up 5 bases, with 8 bases separating them. The length of the CDR3 is 13 residues. CDR3 in amino acids: CASSSSNNEKLFF. The CDR3 DNA reads as TGCGCCAGCAGCTCAAGCAACAATGAAAAACTGTTTTTT.

The J gene is TRBJ2-5, the V gene TRBV2, with D perhaps assigned TRBD1 or TRBD2 (7 bases each). CDR1 and CDR2 from the germline V gene are SNHLY and FYNNEI. Trimming cost V 7 bases and J 7 bases, with 16 bases left between them. The CDR3 sequence is 13 residues long. In nucleotides, the CDR3 is TGTGCCAGCACCCCCGACAGGGAGGGGACCCAGTACTTC. Protein: CASTPDREGTQYF.

Comment on this clonotype: A much larger clone sits a single nucleotide away, making a read error possible. The V call is TRBV19, the J call TRBJ2-7; 8 bases line up with TRBD2. J was trimmed by 4 bases and V by 5 bases; bases with no gene match: 7. CDR1 is LNHDA, CDR2 SQIVND, per germline (reference sequence). This CDR3 is built from 14 residues. CDR3 nucleotides: TGTGCCAGTAGTCTGGTCGGGAGGGATTACGAGCAGTACTTC. The encoded protein is CASSLVGRDYEQYF.

This chain joins TRBV11-2 and TRBJ2-7; 8 nucleotides line up with TRBD2. CDR3 length: 15 residues. V lost 6 bases to trimming and J lost 2 bases; unmatched junction nucleotides: 9. Looked up from germline, CDR1 is SGHAT and CDR2 is FQNNGV. CDR3 nucleotides: TGTGCCAGCAGTGAAAGCGGGAGTGGCCCCTACGAGCAGTACTTC. This encodes CASSESGSGPYEQYF.

This clonotype showed up many times. The genes are TRBV6-1 and TRBJ2-7; no definite D call. The germline V gene has CDR1 MNHNS and CDR2 SASEGT. Trimming left V 6 bases short and J 2 bases short, with 5 bases between. The CDR3 runs 11 residues. The CDR3 sequence: CASRAAYEQYF. The CDR3, as DNA: TGTGCCAGCAGGGCCGCCTACGAGCAGTACTTC.

V usage is TRBV7-9 and J usage is TRBJ2-7; D is ambiguous. Between the trimmed V and J ends, which lost 5 bases and 7 bases, there was a span of 9 bases. CDR1 is SEHNR and CDR2 is FQNEAQ in the germline V gene (reference sequence). The CDR3 covers 11 residues. The CDR3 region has the DNA TGTGCCAGCAGCCCCTCGGCGGAGCAGTACTTC. It encodes CASSPSAEQYF.

The rearrangement joins TRBV10-3 to TRBJ1-4; 12 nucleotides align to TRBD1. Germline assignment: CDR1 ENHRY and CDR2 SYGVKD. The CDR3 is made up of 14 amino acids. The ends lost 11 bases at V and 5 bases at J; junction bases unmatched: 6. The chain's CDR3 is CAGTGGVRNEKLFF. The CDR3 nucleotides read TGTGCCGGGACAGGGGGCGTGAGGAATGAAAAACTGTTTTTT.

The chain recombines TRBV9 with TRBJ2-7, with unresolved D. CDR1 is SGDLS and CDR2 is YYNGEE in the germline V gene. The CDR3 covers 12 residues. Between the trimmed V and J ends, which lost 7 bases and 6 bases, there was a span of 14 bases. The CDR3 region has the DNA TGTGCCAGCTCACGATTGAGCTCCGAGCAGTACTTC. Residues: CASSRLSSEQYF. The full variable domain, rest sourced from reference TRBV9 and TRBJ2-7, is DSGVTQTPKHLITATGQRVTLRCSPRSGDLSVYWYQQSLDQGLQFLIQYYNGEERAKGNILERFSAQQFPDLHSELNLSSLELGDSALYFCASSRLSSEQYFGPGTRLTVT.

This clonotype appeared many times. This sequence joins TRBV5-4 and TRBJ1-1; perhaps TRBD1 as D (5 bases). CDR3 length: 14 amino acids. Trimming pared 5 bases from V and 1 base from J, leaving 12 bases between. Per germline, CDR1 SGHNT and CDR2 YYREEE (reference sequence). The CDR3 DNA sequence: TGTGCCAGCAGGCCAGGGACTTCGAACACTGAAGCTTTCTTT. Its translation: CASRPGTSNTEAFF.

As concerns this clonotype: This may be a read error: a much more frequent sequence differs by one nucleotide. CDR3 DNA: TGTGCCGGCAGCGTAGGGAGAGGGGACACTGAAGCTTTCTTT. Translating it yields CAGSVGRGDTEAFF. V usage is TRBV9 and J usage is TRBJ1-1; TRBD1 might be the D (5 bases). Germline V gene sequence: CDR1 SGDLS, CDR2 YYNGEE. There are 14 residues in the CDR3.

The chain is built from TRBV12-3 or TRBV12-4 and TRBJ1-3; 8 bases match TRBD1. This CDR3 contains 16 residues. The V and J ends lost 6 bases and 8 bases, in that order; junction bases with no gene match: 15. The DNA of the CDR3 is TGTGCCAGCAGCTTGGGGCAGGGGGCTTATGGCTACACCATATATTTT. Translated, it gives CASSLGQGAYGYTIYF.

The chain links TRBV10-3 to TRBJ2-5, with no clear D. The germline CDR1 and CDR2 sequences are ENHRY and SYGVKD. The CDR3 is 14 residues long. The V gene lost 0 bases and the J gene lost 9 bases, with 14 bases spanning the gap. The CDR3 here is CAISESGFNQPQYF. The CDR3, as DNA: TGTGCCATCAGTGAGTCAGGGTTCAATCAGCCCCAGTACTTC.

A word on this clonotype: A clone one base away is much larger, so this may be a read error. The V call is TRBV2, the J call TRBJ2-7, with 7 bases identical to TRBD1. V dropped 8 bases and J dropped 2; count of bases not matched to a gene: 6. CDR1 SNHLY and CDR2 FYNNEI come from the germline V gene. The CDR3 loop spans 13 amino acids. CDR3 nucleotides: TGTGCCAGCGGCACCGGGACAGCCTACGAGCAGTACTTC. The encoded protein is CASGTGTAYEQYF.